The clone carrying this T cell receptor beta chain was counted once. The source of the sample is a study of blood T cell repertoires in COVID-19. Study at large: Acute-phase and convalescent COVID-19 samples originated in the United States, Italy and Spain. The cDNA or gDNA used as material had been derived from T cells, B-cell-depleted T cells, or PBMCs.

With V trimmed by 2 bases and J by 2 bases, 7 bases remained unmatched. The CDR3 spans 16 residues. From germline, CDR1 is KGHSH and CDR2 LQKENI. Patients from Seattle were sampled longitudinally, starting during active infection. In the original processing: By means of reference gene primer amplification, nucleated cell counts were estimated. Sequencing was performed with immunoSEQ multiplex PCR; in TCRdb, only in-frame clones are kept and a portion is missing. The DNA gave D and trimming, while V, J and clone size come from that table. The table has 190,000 or so clones, around 85% seen once; the top ten hold 0.8% to 0.95%.

The TCR originated in a man aged 55-75 years with COVID-19, enrolled during active disease. V gene TRBV18 combines with J gene TRBJ2-5, with 8 bases matching TRBD1. Sequencing input: peripheral blood. CDR3 nucleotides: TGTGCCAGCTCACCAACACAGGGGGTTACACAAGAGACCCAGTACTTC. Protein sequence: CASSPTQGVTQETQYF.